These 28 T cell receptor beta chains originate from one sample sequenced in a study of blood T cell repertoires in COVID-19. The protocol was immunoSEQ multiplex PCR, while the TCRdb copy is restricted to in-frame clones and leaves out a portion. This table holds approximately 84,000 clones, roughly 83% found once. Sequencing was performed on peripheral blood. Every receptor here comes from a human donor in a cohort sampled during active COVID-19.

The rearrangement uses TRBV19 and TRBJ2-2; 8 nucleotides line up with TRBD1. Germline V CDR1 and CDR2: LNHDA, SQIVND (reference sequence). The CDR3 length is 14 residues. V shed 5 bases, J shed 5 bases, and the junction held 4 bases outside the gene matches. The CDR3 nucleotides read TGTGCCAGTAGTTTAACAGGGGGGACCGGGGAGCTGTTTTTT. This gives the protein CASSLTGGTGELFF.

The CDR3 region has the DNA TGTGCCAGCAGCTTAGCGGGACAGGGGCCCTACGAGCAGTACTTC. Encoded protein: CASSLAGQGPYEQYF. This sequence joins TRBV7-9 and TRBJ2-7, with TRBD1 matching 10 bases. The V and J ends lost 0 bases and 2 bases, in that order; junction bases with no gene match: 1. CDR1 and CDR2 (germline): SEHNR, FQNEAQ (reference sequence). This CDR3 has 15 amino acids.

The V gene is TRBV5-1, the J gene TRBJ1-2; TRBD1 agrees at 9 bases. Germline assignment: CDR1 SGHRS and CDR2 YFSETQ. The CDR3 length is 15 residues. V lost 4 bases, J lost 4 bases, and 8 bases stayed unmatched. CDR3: CASSLGQGPSYGYTF. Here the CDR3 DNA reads TGCGCCAGCAGCCTGGGACAGGGACCCAGCTATGGCTACACCTTC.

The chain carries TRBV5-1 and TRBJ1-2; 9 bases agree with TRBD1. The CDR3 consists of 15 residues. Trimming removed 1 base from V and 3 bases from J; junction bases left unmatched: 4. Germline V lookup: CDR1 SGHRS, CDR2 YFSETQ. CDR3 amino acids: CASSLMDRGDYGYTF. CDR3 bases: TGCGCCAGCAGCTTGATGGACAGGGGTGACTATGGCTACACCTTC.

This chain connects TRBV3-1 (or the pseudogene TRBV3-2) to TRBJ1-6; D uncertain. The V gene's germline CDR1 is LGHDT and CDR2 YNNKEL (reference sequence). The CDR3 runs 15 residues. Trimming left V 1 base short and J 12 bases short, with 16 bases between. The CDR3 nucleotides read TGTGCCAGCAGCCAAGTTCCTGGGGAGGGCAGACCCCTCCACTTT. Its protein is CASSQVPGEGRPLHF.

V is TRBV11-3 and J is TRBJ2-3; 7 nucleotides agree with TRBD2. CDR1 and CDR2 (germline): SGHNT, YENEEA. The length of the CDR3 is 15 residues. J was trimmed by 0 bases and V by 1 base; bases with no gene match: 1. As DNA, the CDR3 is TGTGCCAGCAGCTTAGGTAGCGGGAGCACAGATACGCAGTATTTT. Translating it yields CASSLGSGSTDTQYF.

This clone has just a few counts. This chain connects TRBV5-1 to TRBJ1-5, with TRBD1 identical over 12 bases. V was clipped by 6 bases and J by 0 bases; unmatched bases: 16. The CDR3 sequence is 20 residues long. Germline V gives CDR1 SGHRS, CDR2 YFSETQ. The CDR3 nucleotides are TGCGCCAGCAACCTAGCCCGTCCGGGACAGGGGGCCTATAGCAATCAGCCCCAGCATTTT. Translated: CASNLARPGQGAYSNQPQHF. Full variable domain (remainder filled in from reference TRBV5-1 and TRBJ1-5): KAGVTQTPRYLIKTRGQQVTLSCSPISGHRSVSWYQQTPGQGLQFLFEYFSETQRNKGNFPGRFSGRQFSNSRSEMNVSTLELGDSALYLCASNLARPGQGAYSNQPQHFGDGTRLSIL.

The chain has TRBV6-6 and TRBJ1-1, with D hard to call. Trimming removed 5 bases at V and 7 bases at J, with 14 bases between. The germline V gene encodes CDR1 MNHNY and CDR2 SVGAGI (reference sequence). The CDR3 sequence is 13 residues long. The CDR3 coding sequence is TGTGCCAGCAGTCAGTACGGGGAGGGTGAAGCTTTCTTT. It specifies CASSQYGEGEAFF.

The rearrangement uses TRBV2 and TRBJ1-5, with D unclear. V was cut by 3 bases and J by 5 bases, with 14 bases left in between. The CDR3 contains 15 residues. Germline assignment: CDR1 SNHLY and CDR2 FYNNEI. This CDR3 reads CASSELYGGDQPQHF. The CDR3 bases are TGTGCCAGCAGTGAGTTGTACGGAGGCGATCAGCCCCAGCATTTT.

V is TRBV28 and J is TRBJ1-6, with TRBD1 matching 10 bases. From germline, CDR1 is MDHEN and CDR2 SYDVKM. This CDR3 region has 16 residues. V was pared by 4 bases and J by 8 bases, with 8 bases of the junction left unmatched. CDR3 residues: CASSSPGQGRDSPLHF. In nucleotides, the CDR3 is TGTGCCAGCAGTTCCCCGGGACAGGGGCGGGATTCACCCCTCCACTTT.

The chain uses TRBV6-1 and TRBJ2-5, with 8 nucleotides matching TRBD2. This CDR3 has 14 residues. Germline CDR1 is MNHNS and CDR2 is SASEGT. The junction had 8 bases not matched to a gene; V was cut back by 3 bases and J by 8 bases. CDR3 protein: CASSERGARVTQYF. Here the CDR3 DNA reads TGTGCCAGCAGTGAGCGGGGGGCAAGAGTTACCCAGTACTTC.

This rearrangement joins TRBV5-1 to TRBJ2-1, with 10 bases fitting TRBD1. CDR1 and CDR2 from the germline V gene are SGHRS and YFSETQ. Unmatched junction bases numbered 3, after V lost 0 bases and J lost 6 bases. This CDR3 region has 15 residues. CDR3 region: CASSLGTGGFNEQFF. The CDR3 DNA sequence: TGCGCCAGCAGCTTGGGGACAGGGGGTTTCAATGAGCAGTTCTTC.

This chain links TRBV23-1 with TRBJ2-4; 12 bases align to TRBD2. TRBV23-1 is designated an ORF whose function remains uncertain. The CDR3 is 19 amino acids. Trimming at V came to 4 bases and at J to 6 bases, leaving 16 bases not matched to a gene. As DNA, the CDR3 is TGCGCCAGCAGTCCGACTAGCGGGAGTATTGTGGGTTCGGGAAACATTCAGTACTTC. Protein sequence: CASSPTSGSIVGSGNIQYF.

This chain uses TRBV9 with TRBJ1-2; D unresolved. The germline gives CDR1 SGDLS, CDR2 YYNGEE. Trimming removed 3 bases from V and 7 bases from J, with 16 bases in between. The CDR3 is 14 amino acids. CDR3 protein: CASSGVEGGVGYTF. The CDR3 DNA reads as TGTGCCAGCAGCGGGGTGGAGGGTGGAGTTGGCTACACCTTC.

The CDR3 spells CASSQAGTYSNQPQHF. In DNA, the CDR3 is TGTGCCAGCAGCCAAGCGGGCACATATAGCAATCAGCCCCAGCATTTT. V is TRBV7-2 and J is TRBJ1-5; no definite D call. The germline gives CDR1 SGHTA, CDR2 FQGNSA. The CDR3 sequence is 16 residues long. Trimming pared 5 bases from V and 0 bases from J, leaving 14 bases between.

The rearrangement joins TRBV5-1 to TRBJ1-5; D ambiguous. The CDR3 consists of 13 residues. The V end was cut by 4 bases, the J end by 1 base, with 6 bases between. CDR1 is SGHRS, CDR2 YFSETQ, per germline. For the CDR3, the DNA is TGCGCCAGCAGCCAAGAGAGCAATCAGCCCCAGCATTTT. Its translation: CASSQESNQPQHF.

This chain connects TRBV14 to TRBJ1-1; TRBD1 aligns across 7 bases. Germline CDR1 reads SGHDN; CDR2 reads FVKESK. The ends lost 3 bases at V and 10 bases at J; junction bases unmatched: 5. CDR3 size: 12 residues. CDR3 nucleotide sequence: TGTGCCAGCAGCCAGCCCAACAGGGGAGCTTTCTTT. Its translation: CASSQPNRGAFF.

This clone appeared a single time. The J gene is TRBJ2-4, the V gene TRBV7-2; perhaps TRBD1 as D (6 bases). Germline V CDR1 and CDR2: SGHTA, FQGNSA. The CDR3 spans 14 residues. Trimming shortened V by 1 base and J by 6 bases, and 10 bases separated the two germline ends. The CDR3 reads CASSLDGRGNIQYF. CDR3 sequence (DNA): TGTGCCAGCAGCTTAGATGGCAGGGGAAACATTCAGTACTTC.

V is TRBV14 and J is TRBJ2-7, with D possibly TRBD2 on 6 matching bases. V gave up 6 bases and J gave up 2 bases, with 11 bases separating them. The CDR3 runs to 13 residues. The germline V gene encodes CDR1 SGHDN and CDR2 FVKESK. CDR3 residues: CASRRGGTYEQYF. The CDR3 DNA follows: TGTGCCAGCAGGCGGGGCGGAACCTACGAGCAGTACTTC. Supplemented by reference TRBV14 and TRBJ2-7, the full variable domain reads EAGVTQFPSHSVIEKGQTVTLRCDPISGHDNLYWYRRVMGKEIKFLLHFVKESKQDESGMPNNRFLAERTGGTYSTLKVQPAELEDSGVYFCASRRGGTYEQYFGPGTRLTVT.

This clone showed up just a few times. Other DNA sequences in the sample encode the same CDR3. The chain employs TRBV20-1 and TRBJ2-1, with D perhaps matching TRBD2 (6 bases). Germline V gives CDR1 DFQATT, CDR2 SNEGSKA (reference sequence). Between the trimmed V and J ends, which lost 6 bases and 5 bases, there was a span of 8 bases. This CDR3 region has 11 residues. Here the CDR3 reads CSARRDNEQFF. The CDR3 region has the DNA TGCAGTGCGCGGAGGGACAATGAGCAGTTCTTC.

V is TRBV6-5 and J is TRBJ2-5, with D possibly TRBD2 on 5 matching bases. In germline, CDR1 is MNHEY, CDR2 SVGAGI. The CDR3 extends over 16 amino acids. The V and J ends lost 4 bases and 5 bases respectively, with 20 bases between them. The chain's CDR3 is CASSSPNLGITETQYF. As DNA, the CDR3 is TGTGCCAGCAGTTCTCCAAACCTCGGGATTACGGAGACCCAGTACTTC.

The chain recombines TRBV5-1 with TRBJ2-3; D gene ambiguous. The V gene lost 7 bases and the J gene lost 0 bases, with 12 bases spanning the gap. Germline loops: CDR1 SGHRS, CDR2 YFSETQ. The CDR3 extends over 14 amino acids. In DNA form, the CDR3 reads TGCGCCAGCCGGCGCACAGCTAGCACAGATACGCAGTATTTT. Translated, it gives CASRRTASTDTQYF. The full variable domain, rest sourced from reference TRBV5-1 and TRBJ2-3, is KAGVTQTPRYLIKTRGQQVTLSCSPISGHRSVSWYQQTPGQGLQFLFEYFSETQRNKGNFPGRFSGRQFSNSRSEMNVSTLELGDSALYLCASRRTASTDTQYFGPGTRLTVL.

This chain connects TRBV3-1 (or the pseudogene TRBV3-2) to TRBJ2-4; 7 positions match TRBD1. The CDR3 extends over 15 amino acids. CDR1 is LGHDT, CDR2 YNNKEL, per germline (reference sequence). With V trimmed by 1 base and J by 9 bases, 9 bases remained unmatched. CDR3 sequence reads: CASSQVPTGQFIQYF. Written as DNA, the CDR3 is TGTGCCAGCAGCCAAGTTCCAACGGGACAGTTCATTCAGTACTTC.

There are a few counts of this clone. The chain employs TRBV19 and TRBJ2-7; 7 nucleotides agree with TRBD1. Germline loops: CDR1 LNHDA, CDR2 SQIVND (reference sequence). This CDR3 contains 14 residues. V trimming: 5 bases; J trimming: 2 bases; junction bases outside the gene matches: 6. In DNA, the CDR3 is TGTGCCAGTAGTGTGACAGGGAACCCCTACGAGCAGTACTTC. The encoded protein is CASSVTGNPYEQYF.

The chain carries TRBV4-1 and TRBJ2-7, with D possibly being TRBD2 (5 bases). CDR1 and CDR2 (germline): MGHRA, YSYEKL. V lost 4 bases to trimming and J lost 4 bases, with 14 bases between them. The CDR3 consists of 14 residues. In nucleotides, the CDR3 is TGCGCCAGCAGCCTGGATGGCCGGAGGTACGAGCAGTACTTC. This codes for CASSLDGRRYEQYF.

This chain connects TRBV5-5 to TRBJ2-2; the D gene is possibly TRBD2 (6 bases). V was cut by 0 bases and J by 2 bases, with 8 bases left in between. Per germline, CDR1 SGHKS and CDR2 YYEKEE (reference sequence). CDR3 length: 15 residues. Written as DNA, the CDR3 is TGTGCCAGCAGCTTGGTACTAGCAAACACCGGGGAGCTGTTTTTT. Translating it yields CASSLVLANTGELFF. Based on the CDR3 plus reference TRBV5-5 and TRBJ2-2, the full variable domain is DAGVTQSPTHLIKTRGQQVTLRCSPISGHKSVSWYQQVLGQGPQFIFQYYEKEERGRGNFPDRFSARQFPNYSSELNVNALLLGDSALYLCASSLVLANTGELFFGEGSRLTVL.

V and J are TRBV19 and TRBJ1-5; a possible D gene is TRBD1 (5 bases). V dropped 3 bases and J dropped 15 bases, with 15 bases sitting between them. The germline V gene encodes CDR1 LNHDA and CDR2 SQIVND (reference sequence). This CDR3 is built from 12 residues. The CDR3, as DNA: TGTGCCAGTAGTATTGTCGACAGTGCGAGGCATTTT. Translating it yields CASSIVDSARHF.

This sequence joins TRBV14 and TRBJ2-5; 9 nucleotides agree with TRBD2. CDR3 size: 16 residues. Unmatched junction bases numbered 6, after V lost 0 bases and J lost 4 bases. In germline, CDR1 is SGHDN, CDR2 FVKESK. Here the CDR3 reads CASSQDLAGRRETQYF. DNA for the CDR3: TGTGCCAGCAGCCAAGATCTAGCGGGGCGTCGAGAGACCCAGTACTTC.